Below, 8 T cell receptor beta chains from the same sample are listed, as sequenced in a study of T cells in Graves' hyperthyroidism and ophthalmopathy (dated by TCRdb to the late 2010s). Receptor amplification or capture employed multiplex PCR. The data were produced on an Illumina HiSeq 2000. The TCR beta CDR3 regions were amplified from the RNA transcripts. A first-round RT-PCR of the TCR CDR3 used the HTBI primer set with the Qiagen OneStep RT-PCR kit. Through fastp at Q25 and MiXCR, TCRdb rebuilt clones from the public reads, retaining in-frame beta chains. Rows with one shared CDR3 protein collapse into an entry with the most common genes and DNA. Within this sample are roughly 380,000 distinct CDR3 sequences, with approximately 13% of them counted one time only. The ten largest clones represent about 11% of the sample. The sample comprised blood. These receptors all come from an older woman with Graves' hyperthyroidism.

CDR3 in DNA: TGCGCCAGCAGCCTGACGGACGGAGGAGGACTACGAGAGCAGTACTTC. Translation: CASSLTDGGGLREQYF. V is TRBV4-1 and J is TRBJ2-7; D is possibly TRBD2 (6 bases). CDR3 length: 16 amino acids. V lost 4 bases to trimming and J lost 7 bases, with 23 bases between them. Germline CDR1 MGHRA, CDR2 YSYEKL.

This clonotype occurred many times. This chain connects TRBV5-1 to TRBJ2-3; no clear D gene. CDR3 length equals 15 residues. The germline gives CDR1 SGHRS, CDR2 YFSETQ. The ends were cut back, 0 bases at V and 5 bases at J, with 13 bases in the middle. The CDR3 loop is CASSLVRRQQDTQYF. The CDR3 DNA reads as TGCGCCAGCAGCTTGGTAAGAAGGCAGCAAGATACGCAGTATTTT.

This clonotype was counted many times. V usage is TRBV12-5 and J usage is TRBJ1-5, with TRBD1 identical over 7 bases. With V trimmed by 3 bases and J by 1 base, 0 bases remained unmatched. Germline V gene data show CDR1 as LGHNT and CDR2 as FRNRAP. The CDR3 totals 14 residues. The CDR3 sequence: CASGFRGSNQPQHF. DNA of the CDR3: TGTGCTAGTGGTTTCAGGGGGAGCAATCAGCCCCAGCATTTT.

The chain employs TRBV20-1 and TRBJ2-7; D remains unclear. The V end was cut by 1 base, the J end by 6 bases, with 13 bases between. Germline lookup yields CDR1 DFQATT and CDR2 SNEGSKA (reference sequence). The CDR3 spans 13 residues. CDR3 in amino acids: CSARARRNFEQYF. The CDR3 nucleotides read TGCAGTGCTAGAGCGAGGCGGAACTTCGAGCAGTACTTC.

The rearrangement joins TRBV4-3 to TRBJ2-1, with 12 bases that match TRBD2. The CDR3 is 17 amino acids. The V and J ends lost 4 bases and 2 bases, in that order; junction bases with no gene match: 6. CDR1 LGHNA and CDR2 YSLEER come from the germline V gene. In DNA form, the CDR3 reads TGCGCCAGCAGCCCGGCTAGCGGGAGGGCCGCCTACAATGAGCAGTTCTTC. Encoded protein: CASSPASGRAAYNEQFF.

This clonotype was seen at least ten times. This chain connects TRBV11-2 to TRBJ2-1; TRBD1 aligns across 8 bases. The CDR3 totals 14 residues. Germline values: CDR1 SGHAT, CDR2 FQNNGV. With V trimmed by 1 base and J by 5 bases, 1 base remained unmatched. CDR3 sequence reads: CASSLARGHNEQFF. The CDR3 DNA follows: TGTGCCAGCAGCTTAGCCAGGGGGCACAATGAGCAGTTCTTC.

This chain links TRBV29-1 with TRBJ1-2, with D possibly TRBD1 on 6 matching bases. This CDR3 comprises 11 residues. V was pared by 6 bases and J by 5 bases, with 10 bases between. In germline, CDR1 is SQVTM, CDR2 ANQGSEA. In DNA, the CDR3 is TGCAGCGTGACACAGGGTTATGGCTACACCTTC. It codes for CSVTQGYGYTF.

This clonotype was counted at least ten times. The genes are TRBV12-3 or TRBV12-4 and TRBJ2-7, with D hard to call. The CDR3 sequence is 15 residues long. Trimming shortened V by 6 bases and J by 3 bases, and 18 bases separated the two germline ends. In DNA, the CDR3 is TGTGCCAGCAGCCCTCGGACGGAAGGCTACTACGAGCAGTACTTC. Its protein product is CASSPRTEGYYEQYF.